Included here is one T cell receptor beta chain sequence, with context. These data come from a study of T cell changes during pregnancy in multiple sclerosis. This CDR3 spans 20 amino acids. Trimming removed 5 bases from V and 3 bases from J; junction bases left unmatched: 19. Germline V gives CDR1 LNHDA, CDR2 SQIVND (reference sequence). The assay was immunoSEQ multiplex PCR, and TCRdb's table has in-frame clones only and misses some. The profile shows 64,000 or so clones, over 95% of them singletons. The TCR comes from a female donor with multiple sclerosis, enrolled in a pregnancy study. V and J are TRBV19 and TRBJ2-7, with TRBD2 identical over 13 bases. This sample comprised CD8+ T cells from peripheral blood mononuclear cells, obtained after pregnancy. The CDR3 sequence: CASSAGAGPRTSGSLYEQYF. CDR3 DNA: TGTGCCAGTAGTGCCGGAGCGGGACCCCGGACTAGCGGGAGTCTCTACGAGCAGTACTTC. The entire variable domain, with the rest obtained from reference TRBV19 and TRBJ2-7, is as follows: DGGITQSPKYLFRKEGQNVTLSCEQNLNHDAMYWYRQDPGQGLRLIYYSQIVNDFQKGDIAEGYSVSREKKESFPLTVTSAQKNPTAFYLCASSAGAGPRTSGSLYEQYFGPGTRLTVT.